Shown below are 19 T cell receptor beta chains from a single sample sequenced in a study of blood T cell repertoires in COVID-19. Repertoires were generated with immunoSEQ multiplex PCR, while TCRdb's copy carries only in-frame clones and drops some. The table records roughly 60,000 clones, roughly 82% of them present only once. The sequenced material came from peripheral blood. These TCRs come from a woman aged 55 to 70 with acute or convalescent COVID-19.

This clone has just a few counts. This chain joins TRBV19 and TRBJ1-1; D is perhaps TRBD1 (6 bases). This CDR3 is built from 14 residues. V lost 7 bases and J lost 9, with 21 bases in between. The germline gives CDR1 LNHDA, CDR2 SQIVND (reference sequence). CDR3 region: CASTATGSRAKAFF. The CDR3 coding sequence is TGTGCCAGTACCGCAACAGGGAGCCGAGCTAAAGCTTTCTTT.

This clone was observed a handful of times. V usage is TRBV6-5 and J usage is TRBJ1-3, with 9 positions matching TRBD1. The CDR3 sequence is 15 residues long. CDR1 is MNHEY, CDR2 SVGAGI, per germline. The J segment lost 4 bases and the V segment lost 2 bases, leaving 3 bases of the junction unmatched. CDR3 DNA sequence: TGTGCCAGCAGTTACGGGACAGGGTTAGGAAACACCATATATTTT. Its protein product is CASSYGTGLGNTIYF.

By share, this clone ranks as medium-sized. The J gene is TRBJ1-5, the V gene TRBV5-8; D might be TRBD1 (5 bases). CDR1 and CDR2 (germline): SGHTS, YDEGEE. The CDR3 totals 15 residues. V was shortened by 3 bases and J by 0 bases, with 10 bases between the two germline ends. The CDR3 reads CASSSQDYSNQPQHF. CDR3 bases: TGTGCCAGCAGCTCACAGGATTATAGCAATCAGCCCCAGCATTTT.

J is TRBJ1-1 and V is TRBV3-1 (or the pseudogene TRBV3-2); D unresolved. The CDR3 has 16 amino acids. Germline assignment: CDR1 LGHDT and CDR2 YNNKEL (reference sequence). V was clipped by 0 bases and J by 4 bases, with 15 bases between them. The DNA for the CDR3 is TGTGCCAGCAGCCAAGAAAGAGTATTCGGGAGCACTGAAGCTTTCTTT. It specifies CASSQERVFGSTEAFF.

In DNA form, the CDR3 reads TGTGCCAGCAGCTTAAAGGGAGCTGGCTCCTACGAGCAGTACTTC. Its protein product is CASSLKGAGSYEQYF. The V and J genes are TRBV7-3 and TRBJ2-7, with D possibly being TRBD2 (5 bases). CDR3 length: 15 amino acids. The V end was cut by 1 base, the J end by 0 bases, with 10 bases between. CDR1 is SGHTA and CDR2 is FQGTGA in the germline V gene.

This clone was recorded a few times. The V call is TRBV24-1, the J call TRBJ2-1; D perhaps matches TRBD2 (7 bases). V lost 9 bases, J lost 5 bases, and 22 bases lay in between. The CDR3 contains 16 residues. Germline values: CDR1 KGHDR, CDR2 SFDVKD. CDR3 residues: CATLGGGAMKHNEQFF. CDR3 sequence (DNA): TGTGCCACCCTGGGGGGGGGCGCGATGAAACACAATGAGCAGTTCTTC.

This chain connects TRBV11-1 to TRBJ1-4, with D perhaps TRBD1 (5 bases). The CDR3 is made up of 14 amino acids. Trimming pared 5 bases from V and 8 bases from J, leaving 15 bases between. Germline-derived CDR1 and CDR2 are SGHAT and FQDESV (reference sequence). The CDR3: CASSPPGDQEKLFF. CDR3 nucleotides: TGTGCCAGCAGCCCTCCGGGGGATCAGGAAAAACTGTTTTTT.

The rearrangement joins TRBV6-5 to TRBJ2-2, with 7 bases aligning to TRBD1. CDR1 MNHEY and CDR2 SVGAGI come from the germline V gene. The CDR3 sequence is 15 residues long. V was clipped by 4 bases and J by 4 bases; unmatched bases: 6. DNA for the CDR3: TGTGCCAGCAGTTTTACAGGGGCGCCCACCGGGGAGCTGTTTTTT. Protein sequence: CASSFTGAPTGELFF.

The chain employs TRBV5-1 and TRBJ2-1; 12 bases fit TRBD1. The germline gives CDR1 SGHRS, CDR2 YFSETQ. This CDR3 has 20 residues. V dropped 0 bases and J dropped 2; count of bases not matched to a gene: 12. CDR3 nucleotides: TGCGCCAGCAGCTTGGAAAGGGACAGGGGGCGAGTGGGTCCCTACAATGAGCAGTTCTTC. Translated: CASSLERDRGRVGPYNEQFF.

V and J are TRBV19 and TRBJ1-2, with 8 nucleotides matching TRBD1. V gave up 8 bases and J gave up 4 bases; unmatched junction bases: 9. The CDR3 has 14 amino acids. The germline V gene encodes CDR1 LNHDA and CDR2 SQIVND (reference sequence). As DNA, the CDR3 is TGTGCCAGTGTCACAGGGGGTTACGGCTATGGCTACACCTTC. It specifies CASVTGGYGYGYTF.

This clone was found a few times. V is TRBV11-2 and J is TRBJ1-1; 7 bases are shared with TRBD1. The CDR3 has 14 residues. V was clipped by 7 bases and J by 4 bases; unmatched bases: 9. Germline-derived CDR1 and CDR2 are SGHAT and FQNNGV. In nucleotides, the CDR3 is TGTGCCAGCACCCGAGGGGGCGGGACCACTGAAGCTTTCTTT. Encoded protein: CASTRGGGTTEAFF. The full variable domain, in which reference TRBV11-2 and TRBJ1-1 provide the parts outside the CDR3, is EAGVAQSPRYKIIEKRQSVAFWCNPISGHATLYWYQQILGQGPKLLIQFQNNGVVDDSQLPKDRFSAERLKGVDSTLKIQPAKLEDSAVYLCASTRGGGTTEAFFGQGTRLTVV.

This chain uses TRBV18 with TRBJ2-3; 10 bases are shared with TRBD1. V gave up 3 bases and J gave up 7 bases; unmatched junction bases: 13. Looked up from germline, CDR1 is KGHSH and CDR2 is LQKENI. The CDR3 runs to 17 residues. Here the CDR3 DNA reads TGTGCCAGCTCACCCTCTCCACCCGGGGACAGGGGAAATACGCAGTATTTT. It is translated as CASSPSPPGDRGNTQYF.

The chain has TRBV11-2 and TRBJ1-1, with D possibly being TRBD1 (6 bases). This CDR3 is built from 17 residues. Between the trimmed V and J ends, which lost 5 bases and 0 bases, there was a span of 19 bases. Germline V lookup: CDR1 SGHAT, CDR2 FQNNGV. CDR3 nucleotide sequence: TGTGCCAGCAGCCTCAGCAGGGGAGGGAAAGTGAACACTGAAGCTTTCTTT. It is translated as CASSLSRGGKVNTEAFF.

The rearrangement uses TRBV7-2 and TRBJ1-2; 10 positions match TRBD1. V shed 5 bases and J 4 bases; nucleotides not matched to a gene: 7. Germline V gene lookup returns CDR1 SGHTA and CDR2 FQGNSA. The CDR3 contains 15 residues. CDR3 DNA sequence: TGTGCCAGCAGCAACCGGGACAGGGGTTCCTATGGCTACACCTTC. The encoded protein is CASSNRDRGSYGYTF.

The rearrangement joins TRBV5-6 to TRBJ1-5, with 9 bases fitting TRBD1. Germline trimming cut 7 bases from V and 4 bases from J; bases unmatched to any gene: 0. The CDR3 extends over 12 amino acids. CDR1 SGHDT and CDR2 YYEEEE come from the germline V gene. The chain's CDR3 is CASGTGNQPQHF. DNA of the CDR3: TGTGCCAGCGGGACAGGGAATCAGCCCCAGCATTTT.

This clone was recorded once. CDR3 sequence: CASSYQGASDSPLHF. The CDR3 DNA reads TGTGCCAGCAGTTACCAGGGGGCTTCGGATTCACCCCTCCACTTT. This chain connects TRBV6-5 to TRBJ1-6, with 8 bases identical to TRBD1. With 2 bases clipped from V and 8 bases from J, the junction kept 5 bases outside the gene matches. Germline assignment: CDR1 MNHEY and CDR2 SVGAGI. This CDR3 spans 15 amino acids.

The chain couples TRBV4-2 to TRBJ2-1; 9 bases are a match to TRBD2. The CDR3 has 17 residues. With V trimmed by 3 bases and J by 7 bases, 13 bases remained unmatched. Germline CDR1 is LGHNA and CDR2 is YNFKEQ. The CDR3 region is CASSQRVGGGAVNEQFF. In nucleotides, the CDR3 is TGTGCCAGCAGCCAGAGGGTTGGCGGGGGGGCCGTTAATGAGCAGTTCTTC.

About this clone: An end of the junction does not agree with germline; a read error may underlie this. This sequence joins TRBV6-1 and TRBJ2-3; no clear D gene. Per the germline V gene, CDR1 is MNHNS and CDR2 is SASEGT. The CDR3 contains 15 residues. The CDR3 spells CASREGPHSTDTQYF. CDR3 nucleotide sequence: TGTGCCAGCAGGGAAGGGCCGCATAGCACAGATACGCAGTATTTT.

This clone appeared once. V usage is TRBV9 and J usage is TRBJ1-2; 7 bases line up with TRBD1. The V gene's germline CDR1 is SGDLS and CDR2 YYNGEE. V dropped 2 bases and J dropped 4; count of bases not matched to a gene: 8. The CDR3 sequence is 15 residues long. As DNA, the CDR3 is TGTGCCAGCAGCGTTACAGGGGACCACTTCTATGGCTACACCTTC. Its translation is CASSVTGDHFYGYTF.